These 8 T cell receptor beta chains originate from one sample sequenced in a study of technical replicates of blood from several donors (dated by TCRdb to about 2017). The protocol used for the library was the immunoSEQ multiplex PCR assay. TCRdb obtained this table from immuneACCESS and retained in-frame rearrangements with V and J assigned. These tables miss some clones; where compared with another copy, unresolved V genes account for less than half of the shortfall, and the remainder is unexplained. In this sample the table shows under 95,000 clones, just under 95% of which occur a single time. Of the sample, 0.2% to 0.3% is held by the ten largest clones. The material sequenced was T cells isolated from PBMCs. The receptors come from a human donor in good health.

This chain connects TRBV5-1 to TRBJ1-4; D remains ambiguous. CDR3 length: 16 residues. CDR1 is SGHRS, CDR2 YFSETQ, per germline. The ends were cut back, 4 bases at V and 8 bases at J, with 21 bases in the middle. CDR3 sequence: CASSPKAALRGEKLFF. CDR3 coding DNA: TGCGCCAGCAGCCCCAAGGCGGCCCTCAGAGGGGAAAAACTGTTTTTT.

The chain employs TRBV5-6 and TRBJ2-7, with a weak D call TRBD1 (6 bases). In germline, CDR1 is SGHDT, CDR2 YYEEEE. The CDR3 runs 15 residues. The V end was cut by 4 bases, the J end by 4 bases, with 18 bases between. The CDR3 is CASSPKGVSFYEQYF. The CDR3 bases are TGTGCCAGCAGCCCCAAGGGGGTCTCCTTTTACGAGCAGTACTTC.

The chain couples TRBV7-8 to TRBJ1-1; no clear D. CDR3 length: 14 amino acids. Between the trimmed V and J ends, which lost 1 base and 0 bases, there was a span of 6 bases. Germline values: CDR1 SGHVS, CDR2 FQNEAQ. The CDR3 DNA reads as TGTGCCAGCAGCTTAGACGGTTTGAACACTGAAGCTTTCTTT. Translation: CASSLDGLNTEAFF.

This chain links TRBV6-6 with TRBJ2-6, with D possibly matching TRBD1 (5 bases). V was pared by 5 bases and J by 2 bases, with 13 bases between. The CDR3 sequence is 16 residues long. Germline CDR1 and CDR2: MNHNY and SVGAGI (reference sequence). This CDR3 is CASSATLGPGANVLTF. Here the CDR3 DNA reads TGTGCCAGCAGTGCCACATTGGGGCCTGGGGCCAACGTCCTGACTTTC.

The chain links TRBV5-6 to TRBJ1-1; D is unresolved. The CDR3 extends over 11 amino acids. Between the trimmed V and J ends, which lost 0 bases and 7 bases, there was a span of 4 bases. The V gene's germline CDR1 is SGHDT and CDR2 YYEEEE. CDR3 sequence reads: CASSLGGEAFF. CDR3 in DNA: TGTGCCAGCAGCTTGGGCGGTGAAGCTTTCTTT.

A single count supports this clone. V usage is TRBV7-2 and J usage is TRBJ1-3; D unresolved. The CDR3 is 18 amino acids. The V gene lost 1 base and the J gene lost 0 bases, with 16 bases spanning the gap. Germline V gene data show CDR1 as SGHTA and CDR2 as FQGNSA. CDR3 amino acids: CASSLVLSGDNSGNTIYF. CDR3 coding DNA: TGTGCCAGCAGCTTAGTACTGTCAGGCGATAACTCTGGAAACACCATATATTTT.

CDR3 sequence (DNA): TGTGCCAGCAGCCAAAGCGGGATCTCCTACAATGAGCAGTTCTTC. This gives the protein CASSQSGISYNEQFF. The chain uses TRBV16 and TRBJ2-1, with 7 bases that match TRBD2. V lost 2 bases to trimming and J lost 0 bases; unmatched junction nucleotides: 1. The CDR3 spans 15 residues. Germline assignment: CDR1 KGHSY and CDR2 FQNENV. The complete variable domain, with remaining parts taken from reference TRBV16 and TRBJ2-1, reads GEEVAQTPKHLVRGEGQKAKLYCAPIKGHSYVFWYQQVLKNEFKFLISFQNENVFDETGMPKERFSAKCLPNSPCSLEIQATKLEDSAVYFCASSQSGISYNEQFFGPGTRLTVL.

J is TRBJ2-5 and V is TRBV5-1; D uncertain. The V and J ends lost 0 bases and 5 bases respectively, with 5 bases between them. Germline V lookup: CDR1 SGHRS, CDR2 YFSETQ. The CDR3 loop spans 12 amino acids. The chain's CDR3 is CASSLAGETQYF. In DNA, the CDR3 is TGCGCCAGCAGCTTGGCCGGGGAGACCCAGTACTTC.